The entry below gives a single TCR beta chain sequence along with its context. This record comes from a study of blood T cell repertoires in COVID-19. Turning to the study itself: Donors in the United States, Italy and Spain gave samples during acute or convalescent COVID-19. Sample material is recorded as cDNA or gDNA derived from T cells, B-cell-depleted T cells, or PBMCs.

V lost 5 bases, J lost 6 bases, and 14 bases lay in between. The CDR3 totals 15 residues. CDR1 and CDR2 (germline): MNHEY, SVGAGI. Authors' processing steps: The assay estimated nucleated cells by amplifying reference gene primers. This table comes from immunoSEQ multiplex PCR, and its TCRdb copy is limited to in-frame clones, with some not included. The V and J calls and clone size are taken from that table; D and trimming were inferred from the DNA. In the table there are 300,000 to 450,000 clones, roughly 85% of which are singletons. The chain couples TRBV6-5 to TRBJ1-6; D is perhaps TRBD1 (6 bases). Sequencing was done on a sample of peripheral blood. The origin of this receptor is a woman under 30 with acute or convalescent COVID-19. CDR3 in amino acids: CASSIGTSPNSPLHF. The CDR3 DNA is TGTGCCAGCAGTATCGGGACAAGTCCTAATTCACCCCTCCACTTT.